This TCR beta chain was identified in a study of shared clonotypes between healthy human individuals. Only in-frame clones appear in the TCRdb table, and some are missing; sequencing was by immunoSEQ multiplex PCR. The sample yields about 490,000 clones, about three quarters seen once. V dropped 10 bases and J dropped 6 bases, with 13 bases sitting between them. The CDR3 is made up of 11 amino acids. The germline V gene encodes CDR1 SEHNR and CDR2 FQNEAQ (reference sequence). The source material was PBMCs. The receptor comes from a woman in her thirties or forties in good health. Some clones in this sample may be carry-over from other donors' samples. The gene calls are TRBV7-9 and TRBJ2-7; D remains ambiguous. The CDR3 nucleotides read TGTGCCACCCTTCTCGGTGGCGAGCAGTACTTC. It specifies CATLLGGEQYF.